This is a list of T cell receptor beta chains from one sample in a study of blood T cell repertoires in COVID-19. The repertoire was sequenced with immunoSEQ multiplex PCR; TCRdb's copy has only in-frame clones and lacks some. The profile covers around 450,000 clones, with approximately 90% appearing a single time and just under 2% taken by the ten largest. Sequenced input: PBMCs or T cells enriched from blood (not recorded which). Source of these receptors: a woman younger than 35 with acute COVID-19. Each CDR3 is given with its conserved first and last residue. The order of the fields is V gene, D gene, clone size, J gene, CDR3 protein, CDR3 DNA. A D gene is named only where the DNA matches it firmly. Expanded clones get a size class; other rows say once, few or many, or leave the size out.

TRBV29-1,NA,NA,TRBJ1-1,CSVLGESTEAFF,TGCAGCGTTCTGGGAGAGAGCACTGAAGCTTTCTTT
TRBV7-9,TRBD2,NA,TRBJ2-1,CASSLPTSGRAGEQFF,TGTGCCAGCAGCTTACCGACTAGCGGGAGGGCCGGTGAGCAGTTCTTC
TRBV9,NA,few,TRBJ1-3,CASSLNTVSGNTIYF,TGTGCCAGCAGCCTTAACACAGTCTCTGGAAACACCATATATTTT
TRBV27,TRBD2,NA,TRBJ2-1,CASSFQRERDEQFF,TGTGCCAGCAGTTTTCAGCGGGAGCGGGATGAGCAGTTCTTC
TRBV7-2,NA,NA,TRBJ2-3,CASTSLEPDTQYF,TGTGCCAGTACCTCGCTCGAGCCCGATACGCAGTATTTT
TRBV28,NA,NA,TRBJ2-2,CASSSSATGTGELFF,TGTGCCAGCAGTTCGTCTGCTACAGGCACCGGGGAGCTGTTTTTT
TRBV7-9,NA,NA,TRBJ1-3,CASSLNKRANTIYF,TGTGCCAGCAGCTTGAACAAGAGGGCAAACACCATATATTTT
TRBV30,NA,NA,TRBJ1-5,CAWSRQGGQPQHF,TGTGCCTGGAGTAGGCAGGGTGGACAGCCCCAGCATTTT
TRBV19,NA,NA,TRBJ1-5,CASSMPDGLGDQPQHF,TGTGCCAGTAGTATGCCGGACGGACTAGGAGATCAGCCCCAGCATTTT
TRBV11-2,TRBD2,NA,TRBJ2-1,CASSARTSGSGNEQFF,TGTGCCAGCAGCGCCCGGACTAGCGGGAGTGGGAATGAGCAGTTCTTC
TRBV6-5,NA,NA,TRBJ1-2,CASRDDGQVYGYTF,TGTGCCAGCAGGGATGATGGACAAGTCTATGGCTACACCTTC
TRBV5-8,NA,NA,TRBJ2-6,CASSLRGTGANVLTF,TGTGCCAGCAGCTTGCGAGGGACTGGGGCCAACGTCCTGACTTTC
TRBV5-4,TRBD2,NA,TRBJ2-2,CASSYLAGGTGELFF,TGTGCCAGCAGCTACCTAGCGGGAGGCACCGGGGAGCTGTTTTTT
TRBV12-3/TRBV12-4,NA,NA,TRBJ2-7,CASSLWHYEQYF,TGTGCCAGCTCATTGTGGCACTACGAGCAGTACTTC
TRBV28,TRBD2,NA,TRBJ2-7,CASSGTSGIRYEQYF,TGTGCCAGCAGTGGGACTAGCGGGATTCGCTACGAGCAGTACTTC
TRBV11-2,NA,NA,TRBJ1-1,CASSLDRNTEAFF,TGTGCCAGCAGCCTAGACAGGAACACTGAAGCTTTCTTT
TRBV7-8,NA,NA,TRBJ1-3,CASSSQIAGNTIYF,TGTGCCAGCAGCTCGCAGATTGCAGGAAACACCATATATTTT